At least ten counts were recorded for the clone carrying this T cell receptor (beta chain). Its matching antigen is unknown. Germline V gives CDR1 SEHNR, CDR2 FQNEAQ (reference sequence). The V segment lost 2 bases and the J segment 6 bases; nucleotides outside the gene matches: 7. The CDR3 consists of 14 residues. This record belongs to a study of T-cell reconstitution after alpha-beta-depleted transplantation in children. Study results and limitations: Approximately two months post-transplant, alpha-beta T cells reportedly originated from several hundred expanded graft clones. T-cell numbers and diversity, one year after transplant, stemmed largely from T cells that were newly produced. From surviving recipient T cells and thymic progenitors came the high day-60 TCRbeta diversity observed in some patients.

For TCRbeta, the library was prepared with unique molecular identifiers. TCRdb analysed the PCR reads with MiXCR anew, one entry per CDR3 protein. The table records about 170,000 distinct CDR3 sequences, over 8.5% of them present only once. Here the sequenced sample was PBMCs, taken before TCRalphabeta/CD19-depleted stem cell transplant. The receptor was derived from a boy younger than 10 with acute myeloid leukemia, due to receive a stem cell transplant. The J gene is TRBJ2-7, the V gene TRBV7-9; 7 positions agree with TRBD1. CDR3 DNA: TGTGCCAGCAGCTTAAGACAGGGTCGAAGCGAGCAGTACTTC. Amino acids: CASSLRQGRSEQYF. Complete variable domain (other parts from reference TRBV7-9 and TRBJ2-7): DTGVSQNPRHKITKRGQNVTFRCDPISEHNRLYWYRQTLGQGPEFLTYFQNEAQLEKSRLLSDRFSAERPKGSFSTLEIQRTEQGDSAMYLCASSLRQGRSEQYFGPGTRLTVT.